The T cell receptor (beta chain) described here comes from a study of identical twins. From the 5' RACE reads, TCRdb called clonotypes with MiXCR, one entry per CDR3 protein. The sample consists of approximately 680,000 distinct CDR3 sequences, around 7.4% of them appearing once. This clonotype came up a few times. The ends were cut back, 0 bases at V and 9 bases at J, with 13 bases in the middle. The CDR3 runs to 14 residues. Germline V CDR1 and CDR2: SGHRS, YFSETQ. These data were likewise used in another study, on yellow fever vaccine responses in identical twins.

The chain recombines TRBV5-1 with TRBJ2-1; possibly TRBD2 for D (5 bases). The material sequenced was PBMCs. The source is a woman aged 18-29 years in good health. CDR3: CASSLAGVEGEQFF. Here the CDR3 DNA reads TGCGCCAGCAGCTTGGCAGGAGTTGAGGGTGAGCAGTTCTTC.